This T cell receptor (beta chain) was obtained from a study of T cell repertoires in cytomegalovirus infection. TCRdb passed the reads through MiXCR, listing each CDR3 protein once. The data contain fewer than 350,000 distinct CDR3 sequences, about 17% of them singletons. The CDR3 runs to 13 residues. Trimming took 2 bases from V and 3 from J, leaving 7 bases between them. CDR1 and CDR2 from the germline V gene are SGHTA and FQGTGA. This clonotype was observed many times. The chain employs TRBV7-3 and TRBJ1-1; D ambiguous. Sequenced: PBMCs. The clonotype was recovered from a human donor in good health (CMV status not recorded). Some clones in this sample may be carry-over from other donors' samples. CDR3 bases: TGTGCCAGCAGCTTACGTTGGGACACTGAAGCTTTCTTT. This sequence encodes CASSLRWDTEAFF.